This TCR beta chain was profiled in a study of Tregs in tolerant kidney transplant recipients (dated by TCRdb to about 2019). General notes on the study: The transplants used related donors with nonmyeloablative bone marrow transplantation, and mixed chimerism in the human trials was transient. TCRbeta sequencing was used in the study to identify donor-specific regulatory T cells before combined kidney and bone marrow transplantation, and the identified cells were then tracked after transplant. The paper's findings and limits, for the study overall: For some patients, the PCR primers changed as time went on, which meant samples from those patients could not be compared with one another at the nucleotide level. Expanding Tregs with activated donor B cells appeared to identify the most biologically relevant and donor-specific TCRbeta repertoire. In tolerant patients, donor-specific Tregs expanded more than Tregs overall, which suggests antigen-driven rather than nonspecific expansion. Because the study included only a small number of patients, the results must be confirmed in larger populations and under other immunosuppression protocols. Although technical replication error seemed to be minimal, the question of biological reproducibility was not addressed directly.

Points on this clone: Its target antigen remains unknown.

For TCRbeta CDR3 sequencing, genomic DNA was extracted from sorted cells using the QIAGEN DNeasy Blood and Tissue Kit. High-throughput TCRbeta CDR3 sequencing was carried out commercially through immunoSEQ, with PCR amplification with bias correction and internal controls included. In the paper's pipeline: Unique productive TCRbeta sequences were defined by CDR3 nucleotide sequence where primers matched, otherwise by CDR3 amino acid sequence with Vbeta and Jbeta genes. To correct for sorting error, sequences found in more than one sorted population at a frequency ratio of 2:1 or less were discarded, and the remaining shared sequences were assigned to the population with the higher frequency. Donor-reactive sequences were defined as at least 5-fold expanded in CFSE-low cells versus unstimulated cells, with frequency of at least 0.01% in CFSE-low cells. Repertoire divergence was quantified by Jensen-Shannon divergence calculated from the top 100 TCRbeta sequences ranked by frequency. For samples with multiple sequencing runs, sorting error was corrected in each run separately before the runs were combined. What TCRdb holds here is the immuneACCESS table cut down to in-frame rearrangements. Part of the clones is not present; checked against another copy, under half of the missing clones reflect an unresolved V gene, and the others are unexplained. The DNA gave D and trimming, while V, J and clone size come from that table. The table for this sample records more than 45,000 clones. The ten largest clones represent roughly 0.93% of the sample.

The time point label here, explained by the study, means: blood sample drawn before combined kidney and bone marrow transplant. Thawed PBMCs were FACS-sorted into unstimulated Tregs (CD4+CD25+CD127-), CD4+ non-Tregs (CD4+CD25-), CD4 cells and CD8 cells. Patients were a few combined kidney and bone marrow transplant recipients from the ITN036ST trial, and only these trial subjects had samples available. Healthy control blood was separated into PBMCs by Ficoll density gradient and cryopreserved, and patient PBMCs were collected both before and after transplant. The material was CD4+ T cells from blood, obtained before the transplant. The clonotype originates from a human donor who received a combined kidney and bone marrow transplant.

The CDR3 amino acid sequence is: CASSGDRRCTEAFF. The DNA read from the CDR3 is TGCGCCAGCAGCGGGGACAGGAGGTGCACTGAA. The rearranged chain carries TRBV5-1 and TRBJ1-1, and 8 junction bases match TRBD1. The read ends 3 residues before the CDR3 terminus; that terminus is restored from the germline J gene. Ends trimmed: V by 4 bases, J by 4 bases; bases unmatched to a gene: 6. Taken from cysteine to phenylalanine, the CDR3 has 14 residues. The DNA covers only part of the CDR3, 33 bases in frame from base 1. Sequences SGHRS (CDR1) and YFSETQ (CDR2) are obtained from the germline V gene.